This T cell receptor (beta chain) was sequenced for a study of blood T cell repertoires in COVID-19. In the authors' workflow: Quantification of nucleated cells was approximated via reference gene primer amplification. Clones were read by immunoSEQ multiplex PCR, and TCRdb kept only the in-frame ones, dropping some. That table furnishes V, J and clone size, whereas the DNA furnished D and trimming. The sample shows 90,000 to 100,000 clones, 70% to 85% of them seen only once. Germline V gene sequence: CDR1 SGDLS, CDR2 YYNGEE. The CDR3 is 14 amino acids. V dropped 2 bases and J dropped 0 bases, with 6 bases sitting between them.

The TCR comes from a woman in her sixties or seventies with acute or convalescent COVID-19. Sample: peripheral blood. J is TRBJ2-1 and V is TRBV9; D gene ambiguous. CDR3: CASSVTSSYNEQFF. CDR3 sequence (DNA): TGTGCCAGCAGCGTTACGAGCTCCTACAATGAGCAGTTCTTC.